Below are 12 T cell receptor beta chains sequenced from a single sample in a study of T cell repertoires in cytomegalovirus infection. Their antigens are not known. MiXCR, run by TCRdb on the reads, gives a single entry per CDR3 protein. The table records approximately 590,000 distinct CDR3 sequences, over 35% of them present only once. This specimen was cultured PBMCs, taken from culture after CMV antigen stimulation. Receptors were obtained from a human donor in good health (CMV status not recorded). Some clones in this sample may be carry-over from other donors' samples.

The rearrangement links TRBV20-1 to TRBJ2-1; D may correspond to TRBD1 or TRBD2 (6 bases each). The germline CDR1 and CDR2 sequences are DFQATT and SNEGSKA (reference sequence). The CDR3 consists of 17 residues. V lost 2 bases and J lost 7, with 24 bases in between. CDR3 sequence (DNA): TGCAGTGCTAGACGGCGGGCTGGGGGGCGGGACTGGAATGAGCAGTTCTTC. This codes for CSARRRAGGRDWNEQFF.

CDR3 amino acids: CASSPTGGEDIQYF. The CDR3 DNA sequence: TGCGCCAGCAGCCCCACAGGGGGAGAAGACATTCAGTACTTC. The V gene is TRBV10-2, the J gene TRBJ2-4; 8 positions agree with TRBD1. V trimming: 6 bases; J trimming: 8 bases; junction bases outside the gene matches: 9. CDR1 is WSHSY, CDR2 SAAADI, per germline. CDR3 size: 14 residues.

The gene calls are TRBV20-1 and TRBJ2-5; 13 nucleotides align to TRBD2. CDR1 DFQATT and CDR2 SNEGSKA come from the germline V gene (reference sequence). With V trimmed by 5 bases and J by 1 base, 7 bases remained unmatched. The CDR3 contains 16 residues. The CDR3 sequence is CSASGLAGEPQETQYF. CDR3 nucleotides: TGCAGTGCTTCCGGACTAGCGGGGGAGCCCCAAGAGACCCAGTACTTC.

The V call is TRBV6-2 or TRBV6-3, the J call TRBJ2-1; 12 nucleotides align to TRBD2. The CDR3 totals 18 residues. J gave up 5 bases and V 7 bases, and 15 bases lay outside the gene matches. CDR1 MNHEY and CDR2 SVGEGT come from the germline V gene. The CDR3 loop reads CASTSGTSGLGPNNEQFF. As DNA, the CDR3 is TGTGCCAGCACCTCCGGGACTAGCGGGTTGGGCCCCAACAATGAGCAGTTCTTC.

The count of this clonotype is one. This chain links TRBV5-1 with TRBJ1-1; 7 bases match TRBD1. V shed 4 bases and J 3 bases; nucleotides not matched to a gene: 6. The length of the CDR3 is 14 residues. CDR1 is SGHRS and CDR2 is YFSETQ in the germline V gene. The CDR3 region is CASSRGDSYTEAFF. The CDR3 nucleotides are TGCGCCAGCAGCCGGGGGGACAGTTACACTGAAGCTTTCTTT.

The V call is TRBV29-1, the J call TRBJ2-5; TRBD1 might be the D (5 bases). Germline V gene lookup returns CDR1 SQVTM and CDR2 ANQGSEA. This CDR3 is 15 amino acids long. Trimming shortened V by 0 bases and J by 5 bases, and 16 bases separated the two germline ends. The CDR3 DNA reads TGCAGCGTTGAAGATCGAAGGACACTGAGGGAGACCCAGTACTTC. This sequence encodes CSVEDRRTLRETQYF.

V gene TRBV15 combines with J gene TRBJ1-5; D gene uncertain. This CDR3 region has 15 residues. Per germline, CDR1 LNHNV and CDR2 YYDKDF (reference sequence). V lost 3 bases to trimming and J lost 0 bases, with 9 bases between them. In DNA form, the CDR3 reads TGTGCCACCAGCAGCCCCACTGGTAGCAATCAGCCCCAGCATTTT. It is translated as CATSSPTGSNQPQHF.

V is TRBV6-2 or TRBV6-3 and J is TRBJ1-6, with no clear D. The germline CDR1 and CDR2 sequences are MNHEY and SVGEGT. The CDR3 is made up of 15 amino acids. V was trimmed by 4 bases and J by 8 bases, leaving 15 bases between them. CDR3 residues: CASSFLPPLDSPLHF. Here the CDR3 DNA reads TGTGCCAGCAGTTTCCTCCCCCCACTGGATTCACCCCTCCACTTT.

The J gene is TRBJ1-5, the V gene TRBV27; the match to TRBD1 covers 9 bases. CDR3 size: 12 residues. The V gene's germline CDR1 is MNHEY and CDR2 SMNVEV (reference sequence). The J segment lost 7 bases and the V segment lost 8 bases, leaving 3 bases of the junction unmatched. Here the CDR3 reads CASGQGYQPQHF. In DNA, the CDR3 is TGTGCCAGCGGACAGGGGTACCAGCCCCAGCATTTT.

V and J are TRBV7-6 and TRBJ1-5; perhaps TRBD1 as D (6 bases). Trimming cost V 5 bases and J 11 bases, with 13 bases left between them. From germline, CDR1 is SGHVS and CDR2 FNYEAQ. CDR3 size: 12 residues. The CDR3, as DNA: TGTGCCAGCAGCCGCGTGGGGGGCACCCAGCATTTT. This translates into CASSRVGGTQHF.

The J gene is TRBJ2-4, the V gene TRBV7-9, with TRBD1 identical over 9 bases. CDR1 is SEHNR and CDR2 is FQNEAQ in the germline V gene (reference sequence). This CDR3 has 14 amino acids. V was pared by 3 bases and J by 5 bases, with 2 bases of the junction left unmatched. Written as DNA, the CDR3 is TGTGCCAGCAGCTTTACAGGGGGCCAAAACATTCAGTACTTC. Translated: CASSFTGGQNIQYF.

The chain carries TRBV2 and TRBJ2-3; TRBD2 is a possible D gene (6 bases). The CDR3 covers 14 residues. CDR1 and CDR2 (germline): SNHLY, FYNNEI. V was shortened by 10 bases and J by 0 bases, with 14 bases between the two germline ends. The DNA of the CDR3 is TGTGCCACCAATAGCGGAGCAAGCACAGATACGCAGTATTTT. It encodes CATNSGASTDTQYF.